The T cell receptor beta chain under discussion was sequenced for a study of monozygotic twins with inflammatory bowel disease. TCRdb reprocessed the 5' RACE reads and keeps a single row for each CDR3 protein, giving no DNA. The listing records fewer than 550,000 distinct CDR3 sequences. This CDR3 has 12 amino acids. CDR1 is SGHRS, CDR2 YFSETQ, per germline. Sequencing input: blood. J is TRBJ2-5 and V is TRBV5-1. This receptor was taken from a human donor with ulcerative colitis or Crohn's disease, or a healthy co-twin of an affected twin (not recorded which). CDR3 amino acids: CASSWGQETQYF.